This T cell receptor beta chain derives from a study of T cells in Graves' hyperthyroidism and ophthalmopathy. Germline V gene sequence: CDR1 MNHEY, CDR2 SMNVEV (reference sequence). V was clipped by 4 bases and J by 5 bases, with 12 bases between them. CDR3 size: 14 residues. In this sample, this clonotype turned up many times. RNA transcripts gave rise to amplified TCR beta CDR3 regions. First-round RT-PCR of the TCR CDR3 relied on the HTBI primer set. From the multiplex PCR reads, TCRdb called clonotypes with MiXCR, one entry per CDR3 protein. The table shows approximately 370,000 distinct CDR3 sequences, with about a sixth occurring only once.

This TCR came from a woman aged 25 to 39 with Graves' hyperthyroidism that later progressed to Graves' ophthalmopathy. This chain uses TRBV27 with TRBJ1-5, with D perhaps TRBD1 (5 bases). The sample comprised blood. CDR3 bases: TGTGCCAGCAGTTACAGGCAGGGAGATCAGCCCCAGCATTTT. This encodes CASSYRQGDQPQHF.